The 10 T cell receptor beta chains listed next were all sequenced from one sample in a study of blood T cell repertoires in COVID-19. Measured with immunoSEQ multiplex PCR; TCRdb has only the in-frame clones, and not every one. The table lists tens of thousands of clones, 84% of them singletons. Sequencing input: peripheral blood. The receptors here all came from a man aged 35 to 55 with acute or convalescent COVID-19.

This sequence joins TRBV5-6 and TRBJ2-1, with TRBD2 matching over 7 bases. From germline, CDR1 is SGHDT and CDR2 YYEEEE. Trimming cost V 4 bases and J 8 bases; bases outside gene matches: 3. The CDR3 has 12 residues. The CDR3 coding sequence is TGTGCCAGCAGCATCGCGGGGGATGAGCAGTTCTTC. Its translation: CASSIAGDEQFF.

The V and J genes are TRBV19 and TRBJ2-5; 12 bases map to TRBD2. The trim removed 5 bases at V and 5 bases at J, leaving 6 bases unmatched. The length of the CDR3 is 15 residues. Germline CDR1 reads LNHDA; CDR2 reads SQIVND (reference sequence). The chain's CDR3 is CASSGGLAGSETQYF. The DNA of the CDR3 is TGTGCCAGTAGTGGCGGACTAGCGGGATCCGAGACCCAGTACTTC.

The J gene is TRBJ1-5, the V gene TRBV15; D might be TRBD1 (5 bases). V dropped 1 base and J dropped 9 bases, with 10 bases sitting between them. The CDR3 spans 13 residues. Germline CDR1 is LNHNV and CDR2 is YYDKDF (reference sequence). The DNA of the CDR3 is TGTGCCACCAGCAGAGCTACAGGATGGCCCCAGCATTTT. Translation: CATSRATGWPQHF.

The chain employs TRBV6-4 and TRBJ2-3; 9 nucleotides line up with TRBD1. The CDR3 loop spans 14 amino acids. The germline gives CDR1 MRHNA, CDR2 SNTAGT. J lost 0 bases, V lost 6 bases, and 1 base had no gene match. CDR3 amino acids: CASRQGASTDTQYF. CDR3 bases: TGTGCCAGCAGACAGGGGGCTAGCACAGATACGCAGTATTTT.

The CDR3 loop reads CASSLGYYCTF. CDR3 sequence (DNA): TGTGCCAGCAGCTTGGGGTATTACTGCACCTTC. This sequence joins TRBV5-4 and TRBJ1-2, with D unresolved. The CDR3 runs to 11 residues. From germline, CDR1 is SGHNT and CDR2 YYREEE (reference sequence). V dropped 0 bases and J dropped 13 bases, with 10 bases sitting between them.

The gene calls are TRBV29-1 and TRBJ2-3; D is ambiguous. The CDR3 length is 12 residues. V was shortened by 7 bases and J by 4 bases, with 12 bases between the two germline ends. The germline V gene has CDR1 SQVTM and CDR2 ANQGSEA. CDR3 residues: CSATPSADTQYF. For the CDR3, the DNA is TGCAGCGCAACACCTTCAGCAGATACGCAGTATTTT.

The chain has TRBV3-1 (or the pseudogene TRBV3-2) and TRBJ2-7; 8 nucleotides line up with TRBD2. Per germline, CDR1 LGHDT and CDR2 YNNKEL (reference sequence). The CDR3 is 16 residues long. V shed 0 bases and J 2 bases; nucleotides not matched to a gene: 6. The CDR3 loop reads CASSQDLTSGPYEQYF. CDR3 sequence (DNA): TGTGCCAGCAGCCAAGATCTTACTAGCGGCCCCTACGAGCAGTACTTC.

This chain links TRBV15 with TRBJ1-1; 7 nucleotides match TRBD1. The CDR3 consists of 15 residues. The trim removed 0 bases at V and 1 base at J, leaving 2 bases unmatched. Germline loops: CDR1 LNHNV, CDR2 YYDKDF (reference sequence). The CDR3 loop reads CATSRDRGWNTEAFF. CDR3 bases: TGTGCCACCAGCAGAGACAGGGGGTGGAACACTGAAGCTTTCTTT.

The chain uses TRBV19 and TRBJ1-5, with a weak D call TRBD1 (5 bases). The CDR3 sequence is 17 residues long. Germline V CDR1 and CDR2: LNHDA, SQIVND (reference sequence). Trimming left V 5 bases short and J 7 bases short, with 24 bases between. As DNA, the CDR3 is TGTGCCAGTAGTTCCGAGCTTTACAGGCTCACCGGGCAGCCCCAGCATTTT. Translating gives CASSSELYRLTGQPQHF. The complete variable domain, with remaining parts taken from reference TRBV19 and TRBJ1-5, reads DGGITQSPKYLFRKEGQNVTLSCEQNLNHDAMYWYRQDPGQGLRLIYYSQIVNDFQKGDIAEGYSVSREKKESFPLTVTSAQKNPTAFYLCASSSELYRLTGQPQHFGDGTRLSIL.

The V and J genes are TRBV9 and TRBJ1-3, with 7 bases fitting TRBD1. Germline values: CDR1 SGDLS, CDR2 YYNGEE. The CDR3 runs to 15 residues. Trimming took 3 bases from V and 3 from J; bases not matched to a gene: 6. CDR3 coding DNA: TGTGCCAGCAGCGAAGACAGGGTTGGTGGAAACACCATATATTTT. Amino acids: CASSEDRVGGNTIYF.